These T cell receptor beta chains were read from a single sample in a study of cytomegalovirus exposure and HLA in healthy donors. Profiling relied on immunoSEQ multiplex PCR, and the TCRdb table lists in-frame clones only, not all of them. The data include roughly 72,000 clones; the top ten clones carry 3.5% to 4.5%. What was sequenced was PBMCs. Every receptor here comes from a man aged 18 to 29 in good health and CMV-seropositive. CDR3s include the opening cysteine and the closing phenylalanine or tryptophan. The D gene is left open where the match is weak.

>TRBV10-2|TRBD1|TRBJ2-1|14
TGCGCCAGCACTCCGGCACGGACAGGCCTTGAGCAGTTCTTC
CASTPARTGLEQFF
>TRBV6-5|NA|TRBJ1-2|15
TGTGCCAGCAGCCCAGGGCCCACGGGGGTCTTTGGCTACACCTTC
CASSPGPTGVFGYTF
>TRBV29-1|NA|TRBJ1-2|14
TGCAGCGTTGCACTACTCAAAGCGAACTATGGCTACACCTTC
CSVALLKANYGYTF
>TRBV6-6|NA|TRBJ1-4|16
TGTGCCAGCAGTTACGGCCAGGGGTTAACTAATGAAAAACTGTTTTTT
CASSYGQGLTNEKLFF
>TRBV29-1|NA|TRBJ2-1|12
TGCAGCGTTGAAATAGGAGGGAATGAGCAGTTCTTC
CSVEIGGNEQFF
>TRBV5-1|TRBD1|TRBJ1-1|16
TGCGCCAGCAGCGAGGACAGGGGAACAGTGAACACTGAAGCTTTCTTT
CASSEDRGTVNTEAFF
>TRBV29-1|NA|TRBJ1-4|13
TGCAGCGTTGAAGAAGGCGGAGGCAGCCGGGTGTTTTTT
CSVEEGGGSRVFF
>TRBV27|TRBD1|TRBJ1-2|15
TGTGCCAGCAGACGCGCCGGGACAGGGGTCTATGGCTACACCTTC
CASRRAGTGVYGYTF
>TRBV2|NA|TRBJ1-5|14
TGTGCCAGCAGTGATAGGGAGGGCAATCAGCCCCAGCATTTT
CASSDREGNQPQHF
>TRBV5-1|TRBD1|TRBJ1-1|17
TGCGCCAGCAGCTTGGAGTACCGGGACAGGGGGCGCGCTGAAGCTTTCTTT
CASSLEYRDRGRAEAFF
>TRBV13|NA|TRBJ2-1|12
TGTGCCAGCAGCTTAGGGTCCGGTGAGCAGTTCTTC
CASSLGSGEQFF
>TRBV13|NA|TRBJ1-6|13
TGTGCCAGCAGTTGGCAGTATAATTCACCCCTCCACTTT
CASSWQYNSPLHF
>TRBV15|TRBD2|TRBJ2-3|15
TGTGCCACCAGCGCAGCGCTAGCGGGGGTAGATACGCAGTATTTT
CATSAALAGVDTQYF
>TRBV28|TRBD1|TRBJ2-5|14
TGTGCCAGCAGTTTCAGGGGGAACCAAGAGACCCAGTACTTC
CASSFRGNQETQYF
>TRBV27|TRBD1|TRBJ2-7|13
TGTGCCAGCAGTTGGACAGGTTCCTACGAGCAGTACTTC
CASSWTGSYEQYF
>TRBV18|NA|TRBJ1-2|15
TGTGCCAGCTCACCAGAAAGAACAGGCAACTATGGCTACACCTTC
CASSPERTGNYGYTF
>TRBV11-3|NA|TRBJ2-1|17
TGTGCCAGCAGCTTAGAGGAGAAGCGGAGCTCCTACAATGAGCAGTTCTTC
CASSLEEKRSSYNEQFF
>TRBV7-9|TRBD1|TRBJ2-1|19
TGTGCCAGCAGCTTAGACCCGGGACAGGGGGCTTTGTCCTACAATGAGCAGTTCTTC
CASSLDPGQGALSYNEQFF
>TRBV4-1|TRBD1|TRBJ2-1|15
TGCGCCAGCAGCCAATCGGGACAGGGAACGAATGAGCAGTTCTTC
CASSQSGQGTNEQFF
>TRBV9|NA|TRBJ1-3|15
TGTGCCAGCAGCGTAGTCGGGGGGCCTGGAAACACCATATATTTT
CASSVVGGPGNTIYF
>TRBV9|NA|TRBJ1-5|15
TGTGCCAGCAGCGTAGCGGCGGGGAACAATCAGCCCCAGCATTTT
CASSVAAGNNQPQHF
>TRBV5-5|TRBD2|TRBJ2-2|15
TGTGCCAGCAGCTTCCTATATAGCGGGGCCGGGGAGCTGTTTTTT
CASSFLYSGAGELFF
>TRBV23-1|NA|TRBJ1-5|12
NA
CASRVAGGSNHF
>TRBV19|TRBD2|TRBJ2-1|14
TGTGCCAGGGACCTAGCGGGAGAAGACAATGAGCAGTTCTTC
CARDLAGEDNEQFF
>TRBV2|TRBD1|TRBJ1-6|15
TGTGCCAGCAGTGAGATACAGGGGGATAATTCACCCCTCCACTTT
CASSEIQGDNSPLHF
>TRBV28|TRBD2|TRBJ2-1|14
TGTGCCAGCAAACGGGGGGGATCCAACAATGAGCAGTTCTTC
CASKRGGSNNEQFF
>TRBV10-3|TRBD2|TRBJ2-3|19
TGTGCCATCAGTGAGGGGACTAGCGGACACCGTGCTAGCACAGATACGCAGTATTTT
CAISEGTSGHRASTDTQYF